One sample yielded the 14 T cell receptor beta chains listed below, sequenced in a study of T-cell memory formation after mild COVID-19. A single record per CDR3 protein comes from TCRdb applying MiXCR to the 5' RACE reads. Of just over 60,000 distinct CDR3 sequences in the sample, less than 9.5% are singletons; the top ten hold 0.95% to 1.3%. The sequenced sample was PBMCs or a T cell subset sorted from them (not recorded which). The receptors derive from a man between 18 and 29 years old who had mild COVID-19 (a few samples of this study predate the infection). Cell type and time point are not known.

This clonotype has a handful of counts. This rearrangement joins TRBV3-1 to TRBJ2-3; 8 bases map to TRBD2. J lost 0 bases, V lost 3 bases, and 8 bases had no gene match. Germline CDR1 and CDR2: LGHDT and YNNKEL (reference sequence). The CDR3 totals 17 residues. The DNA for the CDR3 is TGTGCCAGCAGCCAGACTATAGCGGGGACTAGCACAGATACGCAGTATTTT. This codes for CASSQTIAGTSTDTQYF.

This clonotype has just a few counts. CDR3 DNA: TGTGCCAGCAGCCAGGGTGGGGTGAACACTGAAGCTTTCTTT. Protein sequence: CASSQGGVNTEAFF. V usage is TRBV11-1 and J usage is TRBJ1-1; D possibly corresponds to TRBD1 (5 bases). The CDR3 runs to 14 residues. Per germline, CDR1 SGHAT and CDR2 FQDESV (reference sequence). Deletions cut 5 bases from V and 0 bases from J, with 10 bases between.

The chain has TRBV6-1 and TRBJ2-5, with 7 bases lining up with TRBD2. Germline-derived CDR1 and CDR2 are MNHNS and SASEGT. The ends lost 6 bases at V and 1 base at J; junction bases unmatched: 8. This CDR3 is 15 amino acids long. The CDR3 nucleotides are TGTGCCAGCAGGCGGGTATCGGGGGGCCAAGAGACCCAGTACTTC. Encoded protein: CASRRVSGGQETQYF.

The chain employs TRBV19 and TRBJ2-5; D uncertain. V lost 4 bases and J 2 bases, leaving 11 bases between the germline ends. CDR3 length equals 14 residues. Germline values: CDR1 LNHDA, CDR2 SQIVND (reference sequence). CDR3 residues: CASSSRARQETQYF. CDR3 coding DNA: TGTGCCAGTAGTAGCCGGGCAAGACAAGAGACCCAGTACTTC.

This clonotype turned up a few times. The genes are TRBV20-1 and TRBJ2-3; 10 bases map to TRBD2. CDR3 size: 15 residues. Germline lookup yields CDR1 DFQATT and CDR2 SNEGSKA (reference sequence). J gave up 5 bases and V 3 bases, and 8 bases lay outside the gene matches. The CDR3 reads CSASPSGGGGDTQYF. The DNA for the CDR3 is TGCAGTGCTAGCCCGAGCGGGGGGGGAGGAGATACGCAGTATTTT.

There are a few counts of this clonotype. One end of the junction is discordant with germline, which a read error may explain. The chain employs TRBV5-1 and TRBJ1-2; no reliable D call. The CDR3 runs to 14 residues. CDR1 is SGHRS and CDR2 is YFSETQ in the germline V gene. This chain's CDR3 is CASRLENGYYGYTF. The DNA for the CDR3 is TGCGCCAGCAGATTGGAAAACGGCTACTATGGCTACACCTTC.

The chain combines TRBV7-2 with TRBJ2-3; unclear D gene. The CDR3 totals 14 residues. Per germline, CDR1 SGHTA and CDR2 FQGNSA. The germline V and J ends were trimmed by 0 bases and 2 bases, with 6 bases remaining between them. The CDR3 sequence: CASSLAAYTDTQYF. The CDR3 coding sequence is TGTGCCAGCAGCTTAGCGGCTTACACAGATACGCAGTATTTT.

This clonotype appeared a few times. This chain's CDR3 is CSATSDRDNEQFF. DNA of the CDR3: TGCAGTGCAACCTCGGACAGGGACAATGAGCAGTTCTTC. The V call is TRBV20-1, the J call TRBJ2-1; 8 bases match TRBD1. V dropped 6 bases and J dropped 5; count of bases not matched to a gene: 6. Looked up from germline, CDR1 is DFQATT and CDR2 is SNEGSKA (reference sequence). There are 13 residues in the CDR3.

V usage is TRBV29-1 and J usage is TRBJ2-3, with D possibly being TRBD2 (6 bases). CDR1 and CDR2 from the germline V gene are SQVTM and ANQGSEA. This CDR3 spans 14 amino acids. Trimming stripped 3 bases from V and 1 base from J, with 11 bases between. Written as DNA, the CDR3 is TGCAGCGTTGACGGCGGGGAAGGCACAGATACGCAGTATTTT. Translating it yields CSVDGGEGTDTQYF.

V and J are TRBV3-1 and TRBJ2-4; D gene uncertain. V gave up 4 bases and J gave up 3 bases, with 10 bases separating them. Germline V lookup: CDR1 LGHDT, CDR2 YNNKEL (reference sequence). The CDR3 consists of 14 residues. The CDR3 region has the DNA TGTGCCAGCAGCCCTCGTGATCGCAAAAACATTCAGTACTTC. Protein product: CASSPRDRKNIQYF.

In its sample, this clonotype was seen a few times. This chain connects TRBV7-2 to TRBJ2-6; D is unresolved. Deletions cut 2 bases from V and 0 bases from J, with 8 bases between. The germline gives CDR1 SGHTA, CDR2 FQGNSA. The CDR3 covers 16 residues. The CDR3 loop reads CASSLMATSGANVLTF. The CDR3 DNA sequence: TGTGCCAGCAGCTTAATGGCCACCTCTGGGGCCAACGTCCTGACTTTC.

In its sample, this clonotype was seen a few times. V usage is TRBV20-1 and J usage is TRBJ2-7; D possibly corresponds to TRBD2 (7 bases). V lost 8 bases and J 4 bases, leaving 18 bases between the germline ends. CDR3 length: 13 amino acids. Germline V CDR1 and CDR2: DFQATT, SNEGSKA (reference sequence). The CDR3 here is CSTTGRGAYEQYF. In DNA, the CDR3 is TGCAGTACAACCGGCCGGGGGGCGTACGAGCAGTACTTC.

The V and J genes are TRBV4-3 and TRBJ2-1, with a tentative D call TRBD2 (5 bases). V lost 0 bases and J 4 bases, leaving 16 bases between the germline ends. Looked up from germline, CDR1 is LGHNA and CDR2 is YSLEER. The CDR3 consists of 17 residues. CDR3 region: CASSQDGRLAPYNEQFF. CDR3 DNA sequence: TGCGCCAGCAGCCAAGATGGACGCCTAGCCCCGTACAATGAGCAGTTCTTC.

There are many counts of this clonotype. This CDR3 is CASSYGPPGANVLTF. Here the CDR3 DNA reads TGTGCCAGCAGTTACGGGCCGCCTGGGGCCAACGTCCTGACTTTC. The chain uses TRBV6-2 or TRBV6-3 and TRBJ2-6; D gene ambiguous. Germline CDR1 and CDR2: MNHEY and SVGEGT. V lost 2 bases, J lost 2 bases, and 7 bases lay in between. The CDR3 totals 15 residues.